The clone carrying this T cell receptor (beta chain) was counted once. Its antigen is as yet unknown. The record originates from a study of cytomegalovirus exposure and HLA in healthy donors. Whole-study findings and limits: Researchers catalogued 164 TCR beta chains as cytomegalovirus-associated.

TCRdb keeps only in-frame clones here, not all; method: immunoSEQ multiplex PCR. The table shows 55,000 to 70,000 clones, with around 89% occurring only once. V lost 6 bases, J lost 4 bases, and 12 bases lay in between. Germline CDR1 is MNHNY and CDR2 is SVGAGI (reference sequence). The CDR3 is 13 amino acids. The chain has TRBV6-6 and TRBJ1-2; no clear D. The sequenced material came from PBMCs. This sequence originates from a woman younger than 30 in good health and CMV-seronegative. The chain's CDR3 is CASSRAGIYGYTF. The DNA for the CDR3 is TGTGCCAGCAGCCGAGCGGGGATCTATGGCTACACCTTC.